This paragraph covers one TCR beta chain sequence. Antigen unknown. V was shortened by 3 bases and J by 6 bases, with 12 bases between the two germline ends. The CDR3 contains 15 residues. Per germline, CDR1 SNHLY and CDR2 FYNNEI. The repertoire was sequenced with immunoSEQ multiplex PCR; TCRdb's copy has only in-frame clones and lacks some. The table has some 140,000 clones, roughly nine tenths seen once; the top ten hold 5.5% to 6%. The data stem from a study of T cell responses to AZD1222 COVID-19 vaccine. Findings of the study overall: It should be noted that donors were predominantly white British and more often female, and clonal diversity was possibly underestimated.

This sequence originates from an adult in good health. V and J are TRBV2 and TRBJ1-6; weak D call: TRBD1 (6 bases). The specimen comprised peripheral blood, sampled on day 0 of MenACWY control vaccination. CDR3 loop: CASSEWTDGNSPLHF. In DNA form, the CDR3 reads TGTGCCAGCAGTGAGTGGACAGATGGTAATTCACCCCTCCACTTT.